This TCR beta chain derives from a study of blood T cell repertoires in COVID-19. The overall study: The United States, Italy and Spain provided the acute and convalescent COVID-19 samples. T cells, B-cell-depleted T cells, or PBMCs provided the cDNA or gDNA that served as material.

Study processing details: Counts of nucleated cells, estimated from reference gene primer amplification, were obtained. Sequencing was performed with immunoSEQ multiplex PCR; in TCRdb, only in-frame clones are kept and a portion is missing. The DNA gave D and trimming, while V, J and clone size come from that table. The top ten hold over 12% of the sample, which has about 150,000 clones, around 87% seen once. The CDR3 covers 19 residues. V was cut by 0 bases and J by 8 bases, with 23 bases left in between. Germline V gene sequence: CDR1 LGHDT, CDR2 YNNKEL (reference sequence). The TCR comes from a woman between 40 and 55 years old with acute or convalescent COVID-19. The sequenced sample consisted of peripheral blood. The chain employs TRBV3-1 (or the pseudogene TRBV3-2) and TRBJ1-6; D is uncertain. The CDR3 coding sequence is TGTGCCAGCAGCCAAGAAACAATTTCGACCCGCAGGTCCGATTCACCCCTCCACTTT. It encodes CASSQETISTRRSDSPLHF.